This TCR beta chain was retrieved from a study of human T cells and chemical hapten exposure. A word on this clonotype: One end of the junction does not line up with germline, which may come from a read error.

TCRdb re-analysed the RACE reads in MiXCR, keeping a single row per CDR3 protein. The sample includes roughly 190,000 distinct CDR3 sequences, about 20% of them seen just once. The CDR3 covers 14 residues. Germline V gene sequence: CDR1 MGHDK, CDR2 SYGVNS. Time point indicated: patch test 1, 2 weeks after DPC sensitization. Treatment specified: therapeutic diphenylcyclopropenone sensitization with weekly scalp DPC. V usage is TRBV25-1 and J usage is TRBJ1-4; 11 bases line up with TRBD1. This receptor was taken from a woman in her fifties or sixties with alopecia areata. Some clones in this sample may be carry-over from other donors' samples. The sequenced sample was whole blood, obtained in connection with sensitization to the hapten diphenylcyclopropenone (DPC). DNA of the CDR3: TGTGCGAGCAACGCGGACAGGGGGCATGAAAAACTGTTTTTT. It yields the protein CASNADRGHEKLFF.